Listed below are T cell receptor beta chains from one sample, sequenced in a study of T cell responses to AZD1222 COVID-19 vaccine. Some clones are missing from TCRdb's copy, which holds only in-frame ones; the method was immunoSEQ multiplex PCR. The table records approximately 88,000 clones, roughly nine tenths of them present only once. Specimen: peripheral blood, collected 28 days after the second AZD1222 dose. The receptors here all came from an adult who received the AZD1222 COVID-19 vaccine. CDR3s include the opening cysteine and the closing phenylalanine or tryptophan. Fields, in order: clone size, V gene, CDR3 protein. Not every row has a clone size; where given, it reads once, few, many or a size class.

>.|TRBV5-1
CASSLGQGSTGELFF
>.|TRBV5-4
CASSLGQGVNYGYTF
>.|TRBV9
CASSVEGVGSPLHF
>once|TRBV25-1
CASSSLGRALDSPLHF
>few|TRBV19
CASSIEGQGSEAFF
>.|TRBV7-3
CASSPSRKTGEVGTNEKLFF
>.|TRBV5-5
CASSLAPRGVSKETQYF
>.|TRBV5-1
CASSLGGSSYNSPLHF
>.|TRBV15
CATSRDRGVNQPQHF
>.|TRBV9
CASSVGGQSSYNSPLHF
>.|TRBV5-5
CASSLGPLHNQPQHF
>.|TRBV10-1
CASRLDSTGELFF
>.|TRBV5-6
CASSLGGNSYGYTF
>once|TRBV4-1
CASSQSWQGGTEAFF
>.|TRBV18
CASSPRGTASSYNSPLHF
>.|TRBV9
CASSVAGVNTDTQYF
>.|TRBV5-1
CASSHGTSGALETQYF
>.|TRBV11-2
CASSLTAGQETQYF
>once|TRBV10-2
CASIEAGGTSSYNEQFF